A single sample gave rise to the 21 T cell receptor beta chains below, sequenced in a study of T cells in localized non-small cell lung cancer. TCRdb keeps only in-frame clones here, not all; method: immunoSEQ multiplex PCR. The sample lists around 2,200 clones, around a quarter occurring once. The source was lung tumor tissue, collected before any cancer treatment. Receptors originate from a woman aged 40-69 years with stage II lung adenocarcinoma.

The rearrangement uses TRBV28 and TRBJ1-1; D is uncertain. Trimming took off 11 bases at V and 3 bases at J, with 13 bases between the two ends. This CDR3 contains 12 residues. Germline V gene lookup returns CDR1 MDHEN and CDR2 SYDVKM. CDR3 residues: CAVHRLDTEAFF. The CDR3 region has the DNA TGTGCCGTACATCGCTTAGACACTGAAGCTTTCTTT.

The gene calls are TRBV19 and TRBJ2-7; 7 bases are a match to TRBD1. From germline, CDR1 is LNHDA and CDR2 SQIVND (reference sequence). The J segment lost 2 bases and the V segment lost 2 bases, leaving 6 bases of the junction unmatched. CDR3 size: 15 residues. Here the CDR3 reads CASSITADRAYEQYF. The CDR3 DNA reads TGTGCCAGTAGTATAACCGCTGACAGGGCCTACGAGCAGTACTTC.

By frequency in the sample, this clone is medium-sized (0.01 to 0.1%). V gene TRBV6-8 combines with J gene TRBJ2-7, with 10 bases lining up with TRBD1. V lost 4 bases and J lost 6; bases outside the gene matches: 9. Germline assignment: CDR1 MNHGY and CDR2 SAAAGT. The CDR3 runs to 15 residues. CDR3 DNA sequence: TGTGCCAGCAGTTGGACCGCCCGGGACAGGGGCGAGCAGTACTTC. This sequence encodes CASSWTARDRGEQYF.

The genes are TRBV5-1 and TRBJ1-4, with D possibly TRBD1 on 6 matching bases. The germline V gene has CDR1 SGHRS and CDR2 YFSETQ. Between the trimmed V and J ends, which lost 7 bases and 8 bases, there was a span of 18 bases. This CDR3 spans 14 amino acids. The CDR3 here is CASALGTPGEKLFF. CDR3 DNA sequence: TGCGCCAGCGCCCTAGGGACACCAGGGGAAAAACTGTTTTTT.

In its sample, this clone is large. The gene calls are TRBV6-8 and TRBJ2-3; 13 nucleotides align to TRBD2. Unmatched junction bases numbered 9, after V lost 8 bases and J lost 4 bases. Germline values: CDR1 MNHGY, CDR2 SAAAGT. The CDR3 extends over 16 amino acids. CDR3 sequence: CASAVGLAGPSDTQYF. The CDR3 DNA follows: TGTGCCAGCGCAGTGGGACTAGCGGGGCCATCAGATACGCAGTATTTT.

The chain is built from TRBV2 and TRBJ1-1; a possible D gene is TRBD1 (6 bases). Germline V CDR1 and CDR2: SNHLY, FYNNEI. Deletions cut 6 bases from V and 7 bases from J, with 21 bases between. The CDR3 spans 15 residues. The CDR3 spells CASSLPRGGSDEAFF. The CDR3, as DNA: TGTGCCAGCAGCCTACCCCGAGGGGGGTCCGATGAAGCTTTCTTT.

By proportion, this clone is large. V and J are TRBV30 and TRBJ1-5; 7 positions match TRBD1. The CDR3 extends over 15 amino acids. Germline-derived CDR1 and CDR2 are GTSNPN and SVGIG (reference sequence). Trimming took 3 bases from V and 1 from J; bases not matched to a gene: 6. CDR3 amino acids: CAWSEGAGSNQPQHF. The DNA for the CDR3 is TGTGCCTGGAGCGAGGGGGCCGGGAGCAATCAGCCCCAGCATTTT. The full variable domain, rest sourced from reference TRBV30 and TRBJ1-5, is SQTIHQWPATLVQPVGSPLSLECTVEGTSNPNLYWYRQAAGRGLQLLFYSVGIGQISSEVPQNLSASRPQDRQFILSSKKLLLSDSGFYLCAWSEGAGSNQPQHFGDGTRLSIL.

This clone has a handful of counts. The chain couples TRBV2 to TRBJ2-7; the match to TRBD1 covers 8 bases. The V and J ends lost 5 bases and 2 bases, in that order; junction bases with no gene match: 2. Germline V gives CDR1 SNHLY, CDR2 FYNNEI. This CDR3 region has 13 residues. CDR3 sequence (DNA): TGTGCCAGCAGTTGGGACAGGCCCTACGAGCAGTACTTC. Protein product: CASSWDRPYEQYF.

This clone rates as medium-sized. The chain carries TRBV29-1 and TRBJ1-1, with TRBD1 matching 11 bases. Germline V gene sequence: CDR1 SQVTM, CDR2 ANQGSEA. The CDR3 spans 13 residues. V was clipped by 7 bases and J by 5 bases; unmatched bases: 6. The CDR3 protein is CSARDRGGTEAFF. In nucleotides, the CDR3 is TGCAGCGCTCGGGACAGGGGGGGGACTGAAGCTTTCTTT.

This chain joins TRBV19 and TRBJ2-3; D possibly corresponds to TRBD2 (7 bases). Germline-derived CDR1 and CDR2 are LNHDA and SQIVND (reference sequence). The CDR3 consists of 16 residues. The V end was cut by 7 bases, the J end by 4 bases, with 21 bases between. CDR3 sequence (DNA): TGTGCCAGTACCCCATGGGGGGGCGGCGGCCCAGATACGCAGTATTTT. This translates into CASTPWGGGGPDTQYF. Variable domain in full (rest from reference TRBV19 and TRBJ2-3): DGGITQSPKYLFRKEGQNVTLSCEQNLNHDAMYWYRQDPGQGLRLIYYSQIVNDFQKGDIAEGYSVSREKKESFPLTVTSAQKNPTAFYLCASTPWGGGGPDTQYFGPGTRLTVL.

V gene TRBV6-4 combines with J gene TRBJ2-1; D remains unclear. Germline CDR1 MRHNA, CDR2 SNTAGT. V was pared by 5 bases and J by 9 bases, with 8 bases between. The CDR3 is 11 residues long. CDR3 nucleotides: TGTGCCAGCAGTTACGCGCTTGAGCAGTTCTTC. Protein product: CASSYALEQFF.

This clone was detected a few times. This chain links TRBV19 with TRBJ1-4; a possible D gene is TRBD1 (5 bases). Trimming shortened V by 3 bases and J by 10 bases, and 15 bases separated the two germline ends. This CDR3 has 14 amino acids. CDR1 and CDR2 from the germline V gene are LNHDA and SQIVND (reference sequence). As DNA, the CDR3 is TGTGCCAGTAGTATGTCCCACGGGGCGGCAAAACTGTTTTTT. Its protein product is CASSMSHGAAKLFF.

This chain connects TRBV11-3 to TRBJ2-5; D ambiguous. CDR1 is SGHNT, CDR2 YENEEA, per germline. Trimming took off 1 base at V and 5 bases at J, with 11 bases between the two ends. CDR3 length: 14 amino acids. The CDR3 spells CASSLGPGGETQYF. CDR3 DNA sequence: TGTGCCAGCAGCTTAGGACCGGGTGGGGAGACCCAGTACTTC.

The chain links TRBV18 to TRBJ2-2; D could derive from TRBD1 or TRBD2 (7 bases each). The CDR3 is 17 amino acids. Germline loops: CDR1 KGHSH, CDR2 LQKENI. Trimming shortened V by 2 bases and J by 5 bases, and 18 bases separated the two germline ends. The CDR3 coding sequence is TGTGCCAGCTCACCAGGACAGGCTAGCGGTATAACCGGGGAGCTGTTTTTT. Translation: CASSPGQASGITGELFF.

There are a few counts of this clone. The chain couples TRBV11-3 to TRBJ2-1, with 8 bases matching TRBD2. Per germline, CDR1 SGHNT and CDR2 YENEEA. The CDR3 has 15 amino acids. J lost 7 bases, V lost 3 bases, and 8 bases had no gene match. The CDR3 DNA is TGTGCCAGCAGCTTGACCCCGACGGGGGGGAATGAGCAGTTCTTC. Amino acids: CASSLTPTGGNEQFF.

This clone was counted a single time. The CDR3 region is CASSQDRPGTGPQETQYF. The CDR3 bases are TGTGCCAGCAGCCAAGATAGACCGGGTACAGGGCCGCAAGAGACCCAGTACTTC. The chain employs TRBV14 and TRBJ2-5; D may be TRBD1 (6 bases). This CDR3 is 18 amino acids long. V gave up 0 bases and J gave up 2 bases, with 19 bases separating them. Germline CDR1 is SGHDN and CDR2 is FVKESK.

This rearrangement joins TRBV15 to TRBJ2-6, with 11 bases fitting TRBD1. This CDR3 spans 17 amino acids. Per germline, CDR1 LNHNV and CDR2 YYDKDF (reference sequence). V lost 6 bases, J lost 0 bases, and 4 bases stayed unmatched. The CDR3 protein is CATRGTGGHSGANVLTF. CDR3 coding DNA: TGTGCCACCAGGGGGACAGGGGGGCACTCTGGGGCCAACGTCCTGACTTTC.

This clone turned up a few times. The V gene is TRBV6-8, the J gene TRBJ2-6, with 7 bases fitting TRBD1. This CDR3 region has 14 residues. V was clipped by 10 bases and J by 2 bases; unmatched bases: 5. CDR1 and CDR2 from the germline V gene are MNHGY and SAAAGT. The CDR3 DNA is TGTGCCACTCTAAGGGGGCCTGGGGCCAACGTCCTGACTTTC. This sequence encodes CATLRGPGANVLTF.

The chain recombines TRBV2 with TRBJ2-5; 8 bases agree with TRBD1. V gave up 4 bases and J gave up 2 bases; unmatched junction bases: 3. This CDR3 is built from 14 residues. In germline, CDR1 is SNHLY, CDR2 FYNNEI. The CDR3 region has the DNA TGTGCCAGCAGTGCGGACAGGGCACAAGAGACCCAGTACTTC. As protein: CASSADRAQETQYF.

This clone has more than one count but fewer than ten. The chain links TRBV6-8 to TRBJ2-5; 12 nucleotides match TRBD1. With 1 base clipped from V and 3 bases from J, the junction kept 3 bases outside the gene matches. There are 16 residues in the CDR3. Per the germline V gene, CDR1 is MNHGY and CDR2 is SAAAGT. The CDR3 coding sequence is TGTGCCAGCAGTTACTGGGGGACAGGGGGCGAAGAGACCCAGTACTTC. Its protein product is CASSYWGTGGEETQYF.

This rearrangement joins TRBV6-8 to TRBJ1-3; D gene ambiguous. The V gene's germline CDR1 is MNHGY and CDR2 SAAAGT. This CDR3 is built from 13 residues. The V gene lost 8 bases and the J gene lost 0 bases, with 8 bases spanning the gap. CDR3 sequence reads: CASRTPSGNTIYF. The CDR3 nucleotides are TGTGCCAGCCGTACTCCCTCTGGAAACACCATATATTTT.